The table lists the clone carrying this T cell receptor (beta chain) with a few counts. This specimen belongs to a study of T cells in Graves' hyperthyroidism and ophthalmopathy. It was RNA transcripts that yielded the amplified TCR beta CDR3 regions. The HTBI primer set served for first-round RT-PCR of the TCR CDR3. TCRdb ran MiXCR on the multiplex PCR reads and lists one entry per CDR3 protein. There are approximately 690,000 distinct CDR3 sequences in the sample; around 15% occur only once, and around 13% lies in the top ten. V lost 0 bases and J 2 bases, leaving 14 bases between the germline ends. This CDR3 spans 17 amino acids.

This sequence joins TRBV12-3 or TRBV12-4 and TRBJ1-3; TRBD1 is a possible D gene (6 bases). The sequence was obtained from a woman in her 50s with Graves' ophthalmopathy. What was sequenced was blood. This CDR3 is CASSLARTGRTGNTIYF. In nucleotides, the CDR3 is TGTGCCAGCAGTTTAGCGCGAACAGGGAGGACTGGAAACACCATATATTTT.